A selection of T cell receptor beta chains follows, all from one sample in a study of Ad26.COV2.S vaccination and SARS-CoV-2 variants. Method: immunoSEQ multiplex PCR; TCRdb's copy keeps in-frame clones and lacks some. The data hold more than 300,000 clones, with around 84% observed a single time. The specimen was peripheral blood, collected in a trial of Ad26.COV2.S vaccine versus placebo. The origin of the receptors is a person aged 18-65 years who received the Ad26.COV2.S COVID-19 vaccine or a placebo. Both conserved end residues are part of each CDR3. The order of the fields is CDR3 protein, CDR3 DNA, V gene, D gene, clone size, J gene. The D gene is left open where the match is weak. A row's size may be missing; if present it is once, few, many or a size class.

CDR3 protein: CAGATGGVNTEAFF
CDR3 DNA: TGTGCCGGAGCGACAGGGGGAGTGAACACTGAAGCTTTCTTT
V gene: TRBV6-5
D gene: TRBD1
clone size: .
J gene: TRBJ1-1

CDR3 protein: CASSLAGGNTIYF
CDR3 DNA: TGTGCCAGCAGCTTAGCAGGTGGAAACACCATATATTTT
V gene: TRBV7-9
D gene: .
clone size: once
J gene: TRBJ1-3

CDR3 protein: CASSRSGTGGTATNEKLFF
CDR3 DNA: TGTGCCAGCAGCAGGTCCGGGACAGGGGGCACAGCAACTAATGAAAAACTGTTTTTT
V gene: TRBV11-3
D gene: TRBD1
clone size: .
J gene: TRBJ1-4

CDR3 protein: CASGRWGPTEAFF
CDR3 DNA: TGTGCCAGCGGTCGCTGGGGCCCGACTGAAGCTTTCTTT
V gene: TRBV3-1/TRBV3-2
D gene: .
clone size: .
J gene: TRBJ1-1

CDR3 protein: CASSKDAGPNEKLFF
CDR3 DNA: TGTGCCAGCAGTAAAGATGCCGGGCCTAATGAAAAACTGTTTTTT
V gene: TRBV9
D gene: .
clone size: once
J gene: TRBJ1-4

CDR3 protein: CASSQVAGSTDTQYF
CDR3 DNA: TGTGCCAGCAGCCAAGTCGCGGGATCCACAGATACGCAGTATTTT
V gene: TRBV3-1/TRBV3-2
D gene: .
clone size: .
J gene: TRBJ2-3

CDR3 protein: CASSYGRLRYEQYF
CDR3 DNA: TGTGCCAGCAGTTACGGCCGACTACGGTACGAGCAGTACTTC
V gene: TRBV6-6
D gene: .
clone size: once
J gene: TRBJ2-7

CDR3 protein: CASTSPGVSSGANVLTF
CDR3 DNA: TGTGCCAGCACCTCCCCTGGTGTAAGCTCTGGGGCCAACGTCCTGACTTTC
V gene: TRBV7-9
D gene: .
clone size: .
J gene: TRBJ2-6

CDR3 protein: CASSTQVGYEQYF
CDR3 DNA: TGTGCCAGCAGTACCCAGGTTGGGTACGAGCAGTACTTC
V gene: TRBV12-3/TRBV12-4
D gene: .
clone size: .
J gene: TRBJ2-7

CDR3 protein: CASNRGPTGGYTF
CDR3 DNA: TGTGCCAGCAACAGGGGCCCCACTGGTGGCTACACCTTC
V gene: TRBV6-5
D gene: TRBD1
clone size: once
J gene: TRBJ1-2

CDR3 protein: CASSIGGTGEAEKLFF
CDR3 DNA: TGTGCCAGCAGCATAGGGGGGACAGGGGAGGCTGAAAAACTGTTTTTT
V gene: TRBV9
D gene: TRBD1
clone size: .
J gene: TRBJ1-4

CDR3 protein: CASSFLGIRRDGNTIYF
CDR3 DNA: TGTGCCAGCAGTTTTCTGGGGATCCGCCGAGACGGAAACACCATATATTTT
V gene: TRBV5-6
D gene: .
clone size: .
J gene: TRBJ1-3

CDR3 protein: CAWSKGAPGQETQYF
CDR3 DNA: TGTGCCTGGAGCAAGGGGGCTCCGGGGCAAGAGACCCAGTACTTC
V gene: TRBV30
D gene: TRBD1
clone size: .
J gene: TRBJ2-5

CDR3 protein: CASSLDSFSYNEQFF
CDR3 DNA: TGTGCCAGCAGCTTAGATTCCTTCTCCTACAATGAGCAGTTCTTC
V gene: TRBV7-2
D gene: .
clone size: few
J gene: TRBJ2-1

CDR3 protein: CASSLNSVNYGYTF
CDR3 DNA: TGTGCCAGCAGCTTAAATTCCGTTAACTATGGCTACACCTTC
V gene: TRBV7-9
D gene: .
clone size: .
J gene: TRBJ1-2

CDR3 protein: CASSPRANTEAFF
CDR3 DNA: TGTGCCAGCTCACCGAGAGCGAACACTGAAGCTTTCTTT
V gene: TRBV18
D gene: .
clone size: .
J gene: TRBJ1-1

CDR3 protein: CASSQDRSGANVLTF
CDR3 DNA: TGTGCCAGCAGCCAAGACAGGTCTGGGGCCAACGTCCTGACTTTC
V gene: TRBV7-2
D gene: .
clone size: .
J gene: TRBJ2-6

CDR3 protein: CATYPSGGTEAFF
CDR3 DNA: TGTGCCACCTACCCGTCTGGCGGGACTGAAGCTTTCTTT
V gene: TRBV12-3/TRBV12-4
D gene: .
clone size: .
J gene: TRBJ1-1

CDR3 protein: CASSPPGVIMNTEAFF
CDR3 DNA: TGTGCCAGCAGCCCCCCAGGGGTCATCATGAACACTGAAGCTTTCTTT
V gene: TRBV11-2
D gene: .
clone size: .
J gene: TRBJ1-1

CDR3 protein: CASRDRDRTYEQYF
CDR3 DNA: TGTGCCAGCAGGGACCGGGACAGGACGTACGAGCAGTACTTC
V gene: TRBV2
D gene: TRBD1
clone size: .
J gene: TRBJ2-7

CDR3 protein: CSVEETENGYYEQYF
CDR3 DNA: TGCAGCGTTGAAGAGACAGAGAATGGTTACTACGAGCAGTACTTC
V gene: TRBV29-1
D gene: .
clone size: .
J gene: TRBJ2-7

CDR3 protein: CASSGGPYNEQFF
CDR3 DNA: TGCGCCAGCAGCGGGGGACCTTACAATGAGCAGTTCTTC
V gene: TRBV5-1
D gene: .
clone size: .
J gene: TRBJ2-1

CDR3 protein: CASSQAGGRVYGYTF
CDR3 DNA: TGCGCCAGCAGCCAAGCTGGGGGCAGGGTCTATGGCTACACCTTC
V gene: TRBV4-3
D gene: .
clone size: .
J gene: TRBJ1-2

CDR3 protein: CASSLSGWETSTDTQYF
CDR3 DNA: TGTGCCAGCAGTTTAAGTGGCTGGGAAACTAGCACAGATACGCAGTATTTT
V gene: TRBV27
D gene: .
clone size: .
J gene: TRBJ2-3

CDR3 protein: CASSSGAVLDTEAFF
CDR3 DNA: TGTGCCAGCAGCTCTGGCGCAGTTCTTGACACTGAAGCTTTCTTT
V gene: TRBV5-4
D gene: .
clone size: .
J gene: TRBJ1-1

CDR3 protein: CASSQSDRDNSPLHF
CDR3 DNA: TGCGCCAGCAGCCAGTCGGACAGGGATAATTCACCCCTCCACTTT
V gene: TRBV4-1
D gene: TRBD1
clone size: .
J gene: TRBJ1-6

CDR3 protein: CASSWDSGPNTGELFF
CDR3 DNA: TGCGCCAGCAGCTGGGACAGTGGGCCGAACACCGGGGAGCTGTTTTTT
V gene: TRBV5-1
D gene: TRBD1
clone size: few
J gene: TRBJ2-2

CDR3 protein: CASSLAPGLGQPQHF
CDR3 DNA: TGTGCCAGCAGCCTCGCCCCAGGGCTGGGTCAGCCCCAGCATTTT
V gene: TRBV7-3
D gene: .
clone size: .
J gene: TRBJ1-5

CDR3 protein: CSASVNLNTEAFF
CDR3 DNA: TGCAGTGCTAGTGTTAATTTGAACACTGAAGCTTTCTTT
V gene: TRBV20-1
D gene: .
clone size: .
J gene: TRBJ1-1

CDR3 protein: CASARDVYQPQHF
CDR3 DNA: TGTGCCAGTGCCCGGGACGTTTATCAGCCCCAGCATTTT
V gene: TRBV19
D gene: .
clone size: few
J gene: TRBJ1-5

CDR3 protein: CASRPHGGEKLFF
CDR3 DNA: TGTGCCAGCCGGCCCCATGGTGGTGAAAAACTGTTTTTT
V gene: TRBV6-5
D gene: .
clone size: .
J gene: TRBJ1-4

CDR3 protein: CAWGLAGGSTDTQYF
CDR3 DNA: TGTGCCTGGGGACTAGCGGGGGGCAGCACAGATACGCAGTATTTT
V gene: TRBV30
D gene: TRBD2
clone size: .
J gene: TRBJ2-3

CDR3 protein: CASSSRGNYGYTF
CDR3 DNA: TGTGCCAGCAGCTCCCGGGGTAACTATGGCTACACCTTC
V gene: TRBV7-2
D gene: .
clone size: .
J gene: TRBJ1-2

CDR3 protein: CASSVGLAENTGELFF
CDR3 DNA: TGTGCCAGCAGCGTAGGACTAGCAGAGAACACCGGGGAGCTGTTTTTT
V gene: TRBV9
D gene: TRBD2
clone size: .
J gene: TRBJ2-2

CDR3 protein: CASSAQGNYGYTF
CDR3 DNA: TGTGCCAGCTCAGCACAGGGGAACTATGGCTACACCTTC
V gene: TRBV18
D gene: TRBD1
clone size: .
J gene: TRBJ1-2

CDR3 protein: CASSERGGYSPLHF
CDR3 DNA: TGTGCCAGCAGTGAACGGGGGGGCTATTCACCCCTCCACTTT
V gene: TRBV6-1
D gene: .
clone size: .
J gene: TRBJ1-6

CDR3 protein: CASSQLIIGNTIYF
CDR3 DNA: TGTGCCAGCAGCCAACTCATTATTGGAAACACCATATATTTT
V gene: TRBV3-1/TRBV3-2
D gene: .
clone size: .
J gene: TRBJ1-3

CDR3 protein: CASSLNNEKLFF
CDR3 DNA: TGTGCCAGCAGCTTAAATAATGAAAAACTGTTTTTT
V gene: TRBV5-6
D gene: .
clone size: once
J gene: TRBJ1-4

CDR3 protein: CAISEGRGSTDTQYF
CDR3 DNA: TGTGCCATCAGTGAGGGCAGGGGGAGCACAGATACGCAGTATTTT
V gene: TRBV10-3
D gene: TRBD1
clone size: .
J gene: TRBJ2-3

CDR3 protein: CATSDTSGPDLYPNPLNNEQFF
CDR3 DNA: TGTGCCACCAGTGATACCTCGGGCCCGGATTTGTACCCGAACCCACTTAACAATGAGCAGTTCTTC
V gene: TRBV24-1
D gene: .
clone size: .
J gene: TRBJ2-1

CDR3 protein: CAWGGDTDTQYF
CDR3 DNA: TGTGCCTGGGGCGGGGACACAGATACGCAGTATTTT
V gene: TRBV30
D gene: .
clone size: .
J gene: TRBJ2-3

CDR3 protein: CAFRDSANEKLFF
CDR3 DNA: TGTGCCTTCCGGGACAGTGCTAATGAAAAACTGTTTTTT
V gene: TRBV2
D gene: TRBD1
clone size: .
J gene: TRBJ1-4

CDR3 protein: CASSLVGGGNEQFF
CDR3 DNA: TGTGCCAGCAGCTTGGTCGGTGGGGGGAATGAGCAGTTCTTC
V gene: TRBV5-4
D gene: .
clone size: .
J gene: TRBJ2-1

CDR3 protein: CASSEGQVAKNIQYF
CDR3 DNA: TGTGCCAGCAGCGAAGGACAGGTAGCCAAAAACATTCAGTACTTC
V gene: TRBV6-2/TRBV6-3
D gene: TRBD1
clone size: few
J gene: TRBJ2-4

CDR3 protein: CAWSRPGVRNEQFF
CDR3 DNA: TGTGCCTGGAGCCGTCCGGGGGTTCGCAATGAGCAGTTCTTC
V gene: TRBV30
D gene: .
clone size: .
J gene: TRBJ2-1

CDR3 protein: CASRDRDTGELFF
CDR3 DNA: TGTGCCAGCAGAGACAGAGACACCGGGGAGCTGTTTTTT
V gene: TRBV3-1/TRBV3-2
D gene: .
clone size: .
J gene: TRBJ2-2

CDR3 protein: CASSGGGGPGDTQYF
CDR3 DNA: TGTGCCAGTAGTGGAGGCGGGGGGCCGGGAGATACGCAGTATTTT
V gene: TRBV19
D gene: TRBD2
clone size: .
J gene: TRBJ2-3

CDR3 protein: CASTRGQSNSPLHF
CDR3 DNA: TGTGCCAGCACCCGGGGACAGTCCAATTCACCCCTCCACTTT
V gene: TRBV6-5
D gene: TRBD1
clone size: .
J gene: TRBJ1-6

CDR3 protein: CASIPGLVGYGYTF
CDR3 DNA: TGTGCCAGCATCCCGGGTTTGGTGGGCTATGGCTACACCTTC
V gene: TRBV6-5
D gene: .
clone size: .
J gene: TRBJ1-2

CDR3 protein: CASSLAISGNTIYF
CDR3 DNA: TGTGCCAGCAGCTTAGCAATCTCTGGAAACACCATATATTTT
V gene: TRBV7-9
D gene: .
clone size: .
J gene: TRBJ1-3

CDR3 protein: CASSWDRGHYGYTF
CDR3 DNA: TGCGCCAGCAGCTGGGACAGGGGGCACTATGGCTACACCTTC
V gene: TRBV5-1
D gene: TRBD1
clone size: .
J gene: TRBJ1-2

CDR3 protein: CASSLSTGGTPQHF
CDR3 DNA: TGTGCCAGCAGCTTATCGACAGGGGGCACGCCCCAGCATTTT
V gene: TRBV7-9
D gene: TRBD1
clone size: once
J gene: TRBJ1-5

CDR3 protein: CASSQRVLQGEGNQPQHF
CDR3 DNA: TGCGCCAGCAGCCAACGAGTCCTACAGGGTGAAGGCAATCAGCCCCAGCATTTT
V gene: TRBV4-3
D gene: .
clone size: .
J gene: TRBJ1-5

CDR3 protein: CASSWVRTYGDEQYF
CDR3 DNA: TGTGCCAGCAGTTGGGTTCGAACGTACGGGGACGAGCAGTACTTC
V gene: TRBV6-5
D gene: .
clone size: .
J gene: TRBJ2-7